This T cell receptor (beta chain) was found in a study of T cells in Graves' hyperthyroidism and ophthalmopathy. TCR beta CDR3 region amplification was performed from RNA transcripts. A set of HTBI primers served as the primers for a first-round RT-PCR of the TCR CDR3. MiXCR, run by TCRdb on the multiplex PCR reads, gives a single entry per CDR3 protein. This table holds around 390,000 distinct CDR3 sequences, about 14% found once. The CDR3 runs to 12 residues. With 4 bases removed from V and 2 bases from J, the gap between germline ends came to 4 bases. Germline V lookup: CDR1 SGHAT, CDR2 FQDESV (reference sequence). The sample holds many counts of this clonotype. Under 3 months was the duration of disease in ophthalmopathy patients, who also had a Clinical Activity Score of at least 3 and a NOSPECS grade of at least 4.

Input material: blood. This clonotype originated in a woman in her 30s with Graves' ophthalmopathy. V usage is TRBV11-1 and J usage is TRBJ2-3; D unresolved. The CDR3 here is CASSSYTDTQYF. The CDR3 bases are TGTGCCAGCAGCTCGTACACAGATACGCAGTATTTT.